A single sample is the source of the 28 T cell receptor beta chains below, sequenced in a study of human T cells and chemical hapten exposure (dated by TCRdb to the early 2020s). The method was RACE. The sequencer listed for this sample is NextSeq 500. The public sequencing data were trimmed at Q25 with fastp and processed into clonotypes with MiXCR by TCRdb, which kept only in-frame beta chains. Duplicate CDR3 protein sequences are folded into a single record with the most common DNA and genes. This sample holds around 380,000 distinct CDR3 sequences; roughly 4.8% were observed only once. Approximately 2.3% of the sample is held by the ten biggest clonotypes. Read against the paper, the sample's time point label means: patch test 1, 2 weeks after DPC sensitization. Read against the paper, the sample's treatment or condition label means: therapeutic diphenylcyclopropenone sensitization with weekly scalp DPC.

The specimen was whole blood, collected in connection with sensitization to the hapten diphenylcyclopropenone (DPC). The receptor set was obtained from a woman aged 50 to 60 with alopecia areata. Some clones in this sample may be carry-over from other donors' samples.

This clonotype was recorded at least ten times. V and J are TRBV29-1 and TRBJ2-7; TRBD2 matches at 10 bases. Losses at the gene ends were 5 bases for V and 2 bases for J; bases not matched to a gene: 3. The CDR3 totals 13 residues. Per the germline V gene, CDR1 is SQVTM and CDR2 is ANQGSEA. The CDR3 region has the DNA TGCAGCGTTCGGACTAGCGGCGCCTACGAGCAGTACTTC. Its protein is CSVRTSGAYEQYF.

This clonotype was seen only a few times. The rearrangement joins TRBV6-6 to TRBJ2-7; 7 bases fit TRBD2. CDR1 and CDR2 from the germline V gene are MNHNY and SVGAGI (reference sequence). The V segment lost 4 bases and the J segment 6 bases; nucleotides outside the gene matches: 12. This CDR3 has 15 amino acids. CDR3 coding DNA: TGTGCCAGCAGTTCCCTAGCGGCGCCGTGGGGCGAGCAGTACTTC. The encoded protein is CASSSLAAPWGEQYF.

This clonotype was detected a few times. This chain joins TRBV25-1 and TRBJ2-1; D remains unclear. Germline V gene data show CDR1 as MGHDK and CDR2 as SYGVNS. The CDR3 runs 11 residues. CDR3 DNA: TGTGAGGGCGGTTCCTACAATGAGCAGTTCTTC. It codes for CEGGSYNEQFF.

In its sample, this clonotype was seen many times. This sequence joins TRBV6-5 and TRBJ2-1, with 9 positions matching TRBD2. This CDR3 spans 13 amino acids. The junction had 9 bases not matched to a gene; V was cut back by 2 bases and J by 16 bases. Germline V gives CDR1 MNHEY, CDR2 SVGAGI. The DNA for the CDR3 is TGTGCCAGCAGTTACAGAGGCGGGGGGGACCACTTCTTC. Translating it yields CASSYRGGGDHFF.

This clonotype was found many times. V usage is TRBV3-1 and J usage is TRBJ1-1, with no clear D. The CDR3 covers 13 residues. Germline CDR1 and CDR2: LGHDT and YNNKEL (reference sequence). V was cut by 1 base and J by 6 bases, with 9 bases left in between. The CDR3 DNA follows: TGTGCCAGCAGCCAAGCTAGACAATCTGAAGCTTTCTTT. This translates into CASSQARQSEAFF. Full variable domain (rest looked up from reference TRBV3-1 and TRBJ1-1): DTAVSQTPKYLVTQMGNDKSIKCEQNLGHDTMYWYKQDSKKFLKIMFSYNNKELIINETVPNRFSPKSPDKAHLNLHINSLELGDSAVYFCASSQARQSEAFFGQGTRLTVV.

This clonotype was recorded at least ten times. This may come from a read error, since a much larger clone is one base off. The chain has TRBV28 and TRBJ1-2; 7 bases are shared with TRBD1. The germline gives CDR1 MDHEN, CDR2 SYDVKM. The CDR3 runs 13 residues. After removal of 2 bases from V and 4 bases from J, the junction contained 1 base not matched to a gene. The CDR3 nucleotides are TGTGCCAGCAGTTTAACAGGGGCCTATGGCTACACCTTC. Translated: CASSLTGAYGYTF.

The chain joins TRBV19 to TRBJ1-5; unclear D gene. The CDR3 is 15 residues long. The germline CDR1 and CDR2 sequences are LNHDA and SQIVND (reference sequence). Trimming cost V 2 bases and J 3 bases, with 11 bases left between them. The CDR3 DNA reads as TGTGCCAGTAGTATAAAGTGGCAGTTCAATCAGCCCCAGCATTTT. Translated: CASSIKWQFNQPQHF.

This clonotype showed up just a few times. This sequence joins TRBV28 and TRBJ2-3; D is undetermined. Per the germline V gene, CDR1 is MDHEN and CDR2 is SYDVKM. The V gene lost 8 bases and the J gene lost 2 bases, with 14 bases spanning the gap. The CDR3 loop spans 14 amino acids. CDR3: CASYGVRTTDTQYF. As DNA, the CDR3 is TGTGCCAGCTACGGTGTACGGACCACAGATACGCAGTATTTT.

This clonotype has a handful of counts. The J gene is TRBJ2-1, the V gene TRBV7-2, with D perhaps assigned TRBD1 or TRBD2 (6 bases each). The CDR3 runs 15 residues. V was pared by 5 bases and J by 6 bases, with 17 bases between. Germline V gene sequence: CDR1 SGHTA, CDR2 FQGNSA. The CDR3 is CASSRIGGLGNEQFF. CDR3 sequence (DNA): TGTGCCAGCAGCCGTATTGGGGGGCTGGGCAATGAGCAGTTCTTC.

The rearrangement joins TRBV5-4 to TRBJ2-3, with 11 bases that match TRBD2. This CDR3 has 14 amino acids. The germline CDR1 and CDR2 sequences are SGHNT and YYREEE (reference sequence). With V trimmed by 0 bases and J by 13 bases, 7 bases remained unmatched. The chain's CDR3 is CASSLVGLAGEEYF. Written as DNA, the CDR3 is TGTGCCAGCAGCTTGGTTGGACTAGCGGGTGAAGAGTATTTT.

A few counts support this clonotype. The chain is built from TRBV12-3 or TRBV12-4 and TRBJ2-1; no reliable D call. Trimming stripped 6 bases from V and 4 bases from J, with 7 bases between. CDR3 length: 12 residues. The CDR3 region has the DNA TGTGCCAGCAGATCCAGGTACAATGAGCAGTTCTTC. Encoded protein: CASRSRYNEQFF.

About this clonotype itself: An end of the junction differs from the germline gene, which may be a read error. CDR3 loop: CANSLVGGVDQPQHF. In DNA, the CDR3 is TGTGCCAACAGCTTAGTAGGGGGGGTTGATCAGCCCCAGCATTTT. V and J are TRBV7-2 and TRBJ1-5, with TRBD1 as a possible D gene (6 bases). Germline CDR1 is SGHTA and CDR2 is FQGNSA. The CDR3 is 15 residues long.

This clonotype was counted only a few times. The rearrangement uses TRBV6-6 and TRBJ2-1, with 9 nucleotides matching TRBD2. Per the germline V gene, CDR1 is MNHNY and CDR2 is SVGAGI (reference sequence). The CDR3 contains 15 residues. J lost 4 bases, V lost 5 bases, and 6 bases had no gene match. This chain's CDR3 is CASSGGLAGYNEQFF. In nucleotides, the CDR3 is TGTGCCAGCAGTGGGGGCCTAGCGGGATACAATGAGCAGTTCTTC.

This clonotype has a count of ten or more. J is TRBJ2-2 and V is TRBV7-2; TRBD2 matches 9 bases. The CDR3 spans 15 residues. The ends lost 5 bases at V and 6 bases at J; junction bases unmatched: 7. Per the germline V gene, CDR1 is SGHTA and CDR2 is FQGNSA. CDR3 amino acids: CASSVLAGMAGELFF. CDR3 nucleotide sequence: TGTGCCAGCAGCGTGCTAGCGGGAATGGCCGGGGAGCTGTTTTTT.

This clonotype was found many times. Here the CDR3 DNA reads TGTGCCAGCAGCCAACGACAGGGGAATACTGAAGCTTTCTTT. It is translated as CASSQRQGNTEAFF. This chain uses TRBV9 with TRBJ1-1; TRBD1 aligns across 8 bases. This CDR3 is built from 14 residues. The V and J ends lost 4 bases and 5 bases, in that order; junction bases with no gene match: 7. Germline V gene data show CDR1 as SGDLS and CDR2 as YYNGEE.

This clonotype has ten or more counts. The CDR3 DNA follows: TGCGCCAGCAGCCCGATGACTAGCGGGGTTTACAATGAGCAGTTCTTC. This sequence encodes CASSPMTSGVYNEQFF. The V gene is TRBV4-1, the J gene TRBJ2-1; 11 nucleotides match TRBD2. This CDR3 contains 16 residues. V was pared by 4 bases and J by 4 bases, with 6 bases of the junction left unmatched. Looked up from germline, CDR1 is MGHRA and CDR2 is YSYEKL.

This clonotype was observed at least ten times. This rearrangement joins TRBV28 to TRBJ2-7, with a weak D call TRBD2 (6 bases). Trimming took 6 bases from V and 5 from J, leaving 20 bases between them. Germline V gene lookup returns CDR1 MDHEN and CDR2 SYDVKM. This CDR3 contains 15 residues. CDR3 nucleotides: TGTGCCAGCAGACCCGGGACTTCGAGAGGGGACGAGCAGTACTTC. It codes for CASRPGTSRGDEQYF.

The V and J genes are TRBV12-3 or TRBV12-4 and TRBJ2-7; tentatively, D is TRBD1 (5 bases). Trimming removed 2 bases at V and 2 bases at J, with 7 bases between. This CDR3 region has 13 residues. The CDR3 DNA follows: TGTGCCAGCAGTTTAATGGGGCCCTACGAGCAGTACTTC. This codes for CASSLMGPYEQYF.

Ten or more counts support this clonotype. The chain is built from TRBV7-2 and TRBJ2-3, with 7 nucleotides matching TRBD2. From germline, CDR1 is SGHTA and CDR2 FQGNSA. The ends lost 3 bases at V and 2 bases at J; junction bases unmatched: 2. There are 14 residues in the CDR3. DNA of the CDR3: TGTGCCAGCAGCTTCCTAGCGGCCACAGATACGCAGTATTTT. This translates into CASSFLAATDTQYF.

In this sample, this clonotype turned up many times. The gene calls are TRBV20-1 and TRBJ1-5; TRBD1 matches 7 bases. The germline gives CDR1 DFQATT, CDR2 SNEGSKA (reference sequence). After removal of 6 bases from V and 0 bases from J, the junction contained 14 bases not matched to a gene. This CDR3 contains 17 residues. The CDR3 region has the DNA TGCAGTGCCCTGGGGCAGGGGGGTTTTTATAGCAATCAGCCCCAGCATTTT. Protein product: CSALGQGGFYSNQPQHF.

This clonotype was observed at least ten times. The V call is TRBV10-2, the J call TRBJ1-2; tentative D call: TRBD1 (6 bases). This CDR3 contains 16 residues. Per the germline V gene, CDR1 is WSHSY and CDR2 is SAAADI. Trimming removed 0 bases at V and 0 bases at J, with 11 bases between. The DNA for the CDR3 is TGCGCCAGCAGTGAGTCTTCGGGGGCCCCTAACTATGGCTACACCTTC. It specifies CASSESSGAPNYGYTF.

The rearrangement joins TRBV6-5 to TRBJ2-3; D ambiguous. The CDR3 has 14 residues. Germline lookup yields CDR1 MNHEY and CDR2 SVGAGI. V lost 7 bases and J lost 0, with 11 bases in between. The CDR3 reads CASKVTPSTDTQYF. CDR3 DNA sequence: TGTGCCAGCAAGGTGACGCCAAGCACAGATACGCAGTATTTT.

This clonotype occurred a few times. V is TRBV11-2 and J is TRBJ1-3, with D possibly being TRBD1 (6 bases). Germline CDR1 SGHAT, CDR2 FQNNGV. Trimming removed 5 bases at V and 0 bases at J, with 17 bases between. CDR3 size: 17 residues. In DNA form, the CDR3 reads TGTGCCAGCAGCGCCGCTCAAGGACAGTACTCTGGAAACACCATATATTTT. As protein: CASSAAQGQYSGNTIYF.

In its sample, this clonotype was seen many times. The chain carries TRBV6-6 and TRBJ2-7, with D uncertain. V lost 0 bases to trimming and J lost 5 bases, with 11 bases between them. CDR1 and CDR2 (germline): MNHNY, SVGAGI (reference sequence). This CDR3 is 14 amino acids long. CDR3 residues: CASSYSSWSDEQYF. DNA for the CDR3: TGTGCCAGCAGTTACTCGAGTTGGTCGGACGAGCAGTACTTC.

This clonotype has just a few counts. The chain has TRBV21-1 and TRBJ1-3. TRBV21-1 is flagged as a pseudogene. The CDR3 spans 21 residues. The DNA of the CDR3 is TGTGCCAGCAGCAAAGCGCTTTATAAAGCCGTTTCTGGTAATGCTGGAAACACCATATATTTT. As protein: CASSKALYKAVSGNAGNTIYF.

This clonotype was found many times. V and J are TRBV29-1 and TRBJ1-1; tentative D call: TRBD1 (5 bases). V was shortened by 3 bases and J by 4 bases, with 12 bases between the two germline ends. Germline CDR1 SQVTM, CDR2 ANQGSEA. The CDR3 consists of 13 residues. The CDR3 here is CSVETGASTEAFF. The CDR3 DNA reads TGCAGCGTTGAGACTGGGGCGAGCACTGAAGCTTTCTTT.

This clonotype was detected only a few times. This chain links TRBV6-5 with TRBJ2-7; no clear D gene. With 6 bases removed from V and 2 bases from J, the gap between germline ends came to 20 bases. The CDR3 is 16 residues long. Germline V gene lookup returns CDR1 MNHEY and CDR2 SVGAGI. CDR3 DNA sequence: TGTGCCAGCAGCCCCCCTGTTCAAACGTTTCCCTACGAGCAGTACTTC. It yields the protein CASSPPVQTFPYEQYF.

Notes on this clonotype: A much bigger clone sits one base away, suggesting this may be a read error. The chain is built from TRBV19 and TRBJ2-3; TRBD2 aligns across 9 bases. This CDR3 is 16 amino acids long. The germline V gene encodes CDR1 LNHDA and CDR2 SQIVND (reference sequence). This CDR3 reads CVSSLSAGGTTDTQYF. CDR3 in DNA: TGTGTCAGCTCGCTATCAGCGGGGGGTACCACAGATACGCAGTATTTT.